A selection of T cell receptor beta chains follows, all from one sample in a study of cytomegalovirus exposure and HLA in healthy donors. TCRdb's copy holds only in-frame clones and misses some; the assay was immunoSEQ multiplex PCR. This table has roughly 50,000 clones, over 85% appearing once. The sequenced sample consisted of PBMCs. The receptors shown here come from a man in his late teens or twenties in good health and CMV-seronegative. Each CDR3 is given with its conserved first and last residue. A D gene is named only where the DNA matches it firmly. Clone size is given for some rows only: seen once, a few or many times, or a class if the clone is expanded.

cdr3_nt cdr3_aa clone_size d_call j_call v_call
TGTGCCAGTAGTACTGGATCCTCCCTAGCGGGAGGTGAGCAGTTCTTC CASSTGSSLAGGEQFF NA TRBD2 TRBJ2-1 TRBV19
TGCAGCGCTGAAACTTGGGATCGTCCTAGCGGGATGGTAAATGAGCAGTTCTTC CSAETWDRPSGMVNEQFF NA TRBD2 TRBJ2-1 TRBV29-1
TGTGCCAGCAGCTTGGCCTTGACTAGCTTGGAGACCCAGTACTTC CASSLALTSLETQYF NA TRBD2 TRBJ2-5 TRBV5-6
TGTGCCAGCAGCGAATACAGGGGGAACTATGGCTACACCTTC CASSEYRGNYGYTF NA TRBD1 TRBJ1-2 TRBV7-2
TGTGCCAGCAAAGATCTTTCAGAGAACACCGGGGAGCTGTTTTTT CASKDLSENTGELFF NA NA TRBJ2-2 TRBV4-2
TGTGCCTGGGCGGGACAGTACAATGAGCAGTTCTTC CAWAGQYNEQFF once NA TRBJ2-1 TRBV30
TGCGCCAGCAGCCAAGGTAGCAGGGGGGATGAAAAACTGTTTTTT CASSQGSRGDEKLFF NA TRBD1 TRBJ1-4 TRBV4-1
TGCGCCAGCAGCTTGTCCTTAGCGGGGGAGTGGGGTGAGCAGTTCTTC CASSLSLAGEWGEQFF NA TRBD2 TRBJ2-1 TRBV5-1
TGCGCCAGCAGCTTCAGGGGGGCACCCCCAAATGAGCAGTTCTTC CASSFRGAPPNEQFF NA NA TRBJ2-1 TRBV5-1
TGTGCCAGCTCACCACCCGGACAGGCCCACGAGCAGTACTTC CASSPPGQAHEQYF NA TRBD1 TRBJ2-7 TRBV18
TGTGCCAGCAGCTCTCATGGACAGGCCTACAATGAGCAGTTCTTC CASSSHGQAYNEQFF NA TRBD1 TRBJ2-1 TRBV5-5
TGTGCCAGCAGTTCGCTAGCGGAAGGTGGCGAGCAGTACTTC CASSSLAEGGEQYF few TRBD2 TRBJ2-7 TRBV27
TGTGCCAGCGGCCCATCCTACGAGCAGTACTTC CASGPSYEQYF NA NA TRBJ2-7 TRBV6-1
TGTGCCAGCAGTGGATTAGCGGGAGTTTTCTACGAGCAGTACTTC CASSGLAGVFYEQYF NA TRBD2 TRBJ2-7 TRBV2
TGTGCCAGTAAAGAAAGCGGACTAGGTGGGACCCAGTACTTC CASKESGLGGTQYF NA TRBD2 TRBJ2-5 TRBV28
TGTGCCAGCAGCGTTAGACTAGCGGGAGATACGCAGTATTTT CASSVRLAGDTQYF NA TRBD2 TRBJ2-3 TRBV9
TGTGCCAGCAGTTACGGTGACAGAGAATACGAGCAGTACTTC CASSYGDREYEQYF NA NA TRBJ2-7 TRBV6-5
TGCGCCAGCAGCCAGGTGCCGGGACAGGGGAACTCTGGGGCCAACGTCCTGACTTTC CASSQVPGQGNSGANVLTF NA TRBD1 TRBJ2-6 TRBV4-1
TGTGCCAGTGAACGTGGGAGAACTAACTATGGCTACACCTTC CASERGRTNYGYTF NA NA TRBJ1-2 TRBV5-6
TGTGCCAGTAGTATAGGCGGGATAGGCTACGAGCAGTACTTC CASSIGGIGYEQYF NA NA TRBJ2-7 TRBV19
TGTGCCAGCAGAGGTCTAGTGACCTACGAGCAGTACTTC CASRGLVTYEQYF NA NA TRBJ2-7 TRBV2
TGTGCCAGCAATTTCGTAGGGGGAGCGGGCAATCAGCCCCAGCATTTT CASNFVGGAGNQPQHF NA NA TRBJ1-5 TRBV28
TGTGCCAGCCGGCTCAACAGGGGTGCCACCGGGGAGCTGTTTTTT CASRLNRGATGELFF NA TRBD1 TRBJ2-2 TRBV28
TGTGCCAGCAGGGTAGTCCCGACAGCCGGAGAGACCCAGTACTTC CASRVVPTAGETQYF NA NA TRBJ2-5 TRBV2
TGTGCCAGCAGTTTCTCCAGGGGCTGGAATTTGAACACTGAAGCTTTCTTT CASSFSRGWNLNTEAFF NA NA TRBJ1-1 TRBV27
TGTGCCAGCTCACCGAGGGGGCCCGGGGAGCTGTTTTTT CASSPRGPGELFF NA TRBD1 TRBJ2-2 TRBV18
TGTGCCAGCAGCTCGTCTAGCGGGAGGTGGGAGCAGTACTTC CASSSSSGRWEQYF NA TRBD2 TRBJ2-7 TRBV5-4
TGTGCCAGCAGCTTAGGTCTAGGACAGCCCCAGCATTTT CASSLGLGQPQHF once NA TRBJ1-5 TRBV7-6
TGTGCCAGCTCACCAGAGCTGCGCACAGATACGCAGTATTTT CASSPELRTDTQYF NA NA TRBJ2-3 TRBV18
TGTGCCAGCAGCCGAGACAATTCCGGAAACACCATATATTTT CASSRDNSGNTIYF NA NA TRBJ1-3 TRBV6-5
TGTGCCAGCAGACAGGCATTCTACGAGCAGTACTTC CASRQAFYEQYF NA NA TRBJ2-7 TRBV7-6
TGCGCCAGCAGTGCGGAGGGGCAGACCCAGTACTTC CASSAEGQTQYF NA NA TRBJ2-5 TRBV10-2
TGTGCCAGCAGCTTGGAGAGTTCCTACGAGCAGTACTTC CASSLESSYEQYF NA NA TRBJ2-7 TRBV5-5
TGTGCCATCAAGTCGTCAGGGTTAGATACTGAAGCTTTCTTT CAIKSSGLDTEAFF NA NA TRBJ1-1 TRBV10-3
TGTGCCAGCAGTCTGGCGGGAGGTGGCACAGATACGCAGTATTTT CASSLAGGGTDTQYF NA TRBD2 TRBJ2-3 TRBV25-1
TGCGCCAGCAGCCTTAGGACAGGGAATTCCTACGAGCAGTACTTC CASSLRTGNSYEQYF NA TRBD1 TRBJ2-7 TRBV4-3
TGTGCTAGTGGCGACCTTCTGGGAGGGATTCTCTCTGGAAACACCATATATTTT CASGDLLGGILSGNTIYF NA NA TRBJ1-3 TRBV12-5
TGTGCCAGCATGGACAGGGGGCATGGTGAGCAGTTCTTC CASMDRGHGEQFF NA TRBD1 TRBJ2-1 TRBV25-1
TGTGCCAGCAGTTTATGGACTAGCGGGAGGGCCACCGAGCAGTACTTC CASSLWTSGRATEQYF NA TRBD2 TRBJ2-7 TRBV27
TGCGCCAGCAGCCAAGATCTGGGACTAGTTCCTGGTGAGCAGTTCTTC CASSQDLGLVPGEQFF NA TRBD2 TRBJ2-1 TRBV4-3
TGTGCCAGCAGTCGGGGCTGGACTAGCGGCTACGAGCAGTACTTC CASSRGWTSGYEQYF NA TRBD2 TRBJ2-7 TRBV6-1
TGCAGCGTCTCCCAGCCGGGACAGGGGATATCACGGACCCAGTACTTC CSVSQPGQGISRTQYF NA TRBD1 TRBJ2-5 TRBV29-1
TGTGCCTGGAGTGGAACAGGGACCCAGTACTTC CAWSGTGTQYF NA NA TRBJ2-5 TRBV30
TGTGCCACCCGAACTCGGGGACAGGGATCCATGAACACTGAAGCTTTCTTT CATRTRGQGSMNTEAFF NA TRBD1 TRBJ1-1 TRBV15
TGTGCCAGCATCCCGGCCGGGACAGGGGTATCTGAAGCTTTCTTT CASIPAGTGVSEAFF NA TRBD1 TRBJ1-1 TRBV28
TGTGCCATCAGTGAGTCCTTACAGGTAGGCAACACTGAAGCTTTCTTT CAISESLQVGNTEAFF NA NA TRBJ1-1 TRBV10-3
TGTGCCAGCACCCTGACACCGAGCTCCTACAATGAGCAGTTCTTC CASTLTPSSYNEQFF NA NA TRBJ2-1 TRBV6-5
TGTGCCAGCAGTTCCCGAACCCCGGGACTAGGCGGCAATGAGCAGTTCTTC CASSSRTPGLGGNEQFF once TRBD2 TRBJ2-1 TRBV27
TGTGCCAGCAGTGCCTCGGGACTAGCGGGCGTACGAAGGGAGACCCAGTACTTC CASSASGLAGVRRETQYF NA TRBD2 TRBJ2-5 TRBV6-1
TGCGCCAGCAGCTTAGCCGGGACAACGGAGGCCGGAGCCCAGCATTTT CASSLAGTTEAGAQHF NA NA TRBJ1-5 TRBV4-1
TGTGCCAGCAGCTTAGATCTGGGCAGGGTTGGACGAGCTCCCTACGAGCAGTACTTC CASSLDLGRVGRAPYEQYF NA NA TRBJ2-7 TRBV7-8
TGTGCCACCAGCAGAGGAAGCGGGACTGAAGCTTTCTTT CATSRGSGTEAFF NA NA TRBJ1-1 TRBV15
TGCAGCGTTGGAGGGATTACAGGGGAGGAAGAGACCCAGTACTTC CSVGGITGEEETQYF NA NA TRBJ2-5 TRBV29-1
TGTGCCAGCAGCTCCAAGGCGGCTAGCTCCTACGAGCAGTACTTC CASSSKAASSYEQYF NA NA TRBJ2-7 TRBV7-2
TGTGCCAGCAGTCCAGCCGTTAGCGGGATTAACACCGGGGAGCTGTTTTTT CASSPAVSGINTGELFF NA TRBD2 TRBJ2-2 TRBV27